The rows below give T cell receptor beta chains drawn from one sample of a study of high-grade serous ovarian cancer treatment subgroups. Some clones are missing from TCRdb's copy, which holds only in-frame ones; the method was immunoSEQ multiplex PCR. The profile shows thousands of clones, about 74% of them singletons. The sample was tumor tissue. Receptor source: a human donor with high-grade serous ovarian cancer. The CDR3 runs from the conserved cysteine through the conserved F or W. A D gene is named only where the DNA matches it firmly. The listing skips clone size in some rows; elsewhere it reads once, few, many or a size class.

TRBV23-1	TRBJ1-2	-	-	TGCGCCAGCAGTGACCTCTCGATCTATGGCTACACCTTC	CASSDLSIYGYTF
TRBV6-5	TRBJ1-6	-	-	TGTGCCAGCAGTTACGTGAGGGATGGGTATAATTCACCCCTCCACTTT	CASSYVRDGYNSPLHF
TRBV21-1	TRBJ2-7	-	-	TGTGCCAGCAGCAAAGGGCCCACCTACGAGCAGTACTTC	CASSKGPTYEQYF
TRBV16	TRBJ1-2	-	-	TGTGCCAGCAGCCAAGGCGTTAGCTATGGCTACACCTTC	CASSQGVSYGYTF
TRBV10-1	TRBJ2-1	-	-	TGCGCCAGCAGTCCCGGGACACCGTACAATGAGCAGTTCTTC	CASSPGTPYNEQFF
TRBV7-8	TRBJ2-7	-	TRBD2	TGTGCCAGCAGCATATCCAGCGGGGGCCACGAGCAGTACTTC	CASSISSGGHEQYF
TRBV19	TRBJ1-2	-	TRBD1	TGTGCCAGTAGTGGAGTGGTGGGACAGTTCTATGGCTACACCTTC	CASSGVVGQFYGYTF
TRBV4-1	TRBJ2-1	few	-	TGCGCCAGCAGCCAAGATCCGGGGCTCTCCTACAATGAGCAGTTCTTC	CASSQDPGLSYNEQFF
TRBV7-6	TRBJ2-7	few	TRBD1	TGTGCCAGCAGCTTTAACCCGGGACAGGGGTCCGAGCAGTACTTC	CASSFNPGQGSEQYF
TRBV6-5	TRBJ2-3	once	TRBD2	TGTGCCAGCAGTTACTCCGGGCGGGAGGGCTCAGATACGCAGTATTTT	CASSYSGREGSDTQYF
TRBV19	TRBJ1-6	-	-	-	CASSIVGLGSPLRF
TRBV29-1	TRBJ1-2	-	-	TGCAGCGGCGGGTCCGGGAGCGGCTACACCTTC	CSGGSGSGYTF
TRBV28	TRBJ1-5	-	TRBD1	TGTGCCAGCAGCACGGACAGGGTTAGCAATCAGCCCCAGCATTTT	CASSTDRVSNQPQHF
TRBV9	TRBJ2-1	-	-	TGTGCCAGCAGCATCGGGGGAAGCTCCTACAATGAGCAGTTCTTC	CASSIGGSSYNEQFF
TRBV30	TRBJ1-2	-	TRBD1	TGTGCCTACCGGGACAGGGGTATTGGCTACACCTTC	CAYRDRGIGYTF
TRBV7-6	TRBJ2-1	once	TRBD2	TGTGCCAGCAGCTTATGGGGACTAGCGGGAGTTAATGAGCAGTTCTTC	CASSLWGLAGVNEQFF
TRBV7-2	TRBJ2-3	-	-	TGTGCCAGCAGCCCCTTCGAGGATACGCAGTATTTT	CASSPFEDTQYF
TRBV5-1	TRBJ2-7	once	TRBD1	TGCGCCAGCAGCCCCGGGACAGGGGGCCACGAGCAGTACTTC	CASSPGTGGHEQYF
TRBV19	TRBJ2-2	-	-	TGTGCCAGTAACGAGTTCGTCAGCACCGGGGAGCTGTTTTTT	CASNEFVSTGELFF
TRBV7-9	TRBJ1-3	-	-	TGTGCCAGCAGCTTGTACTCTGGAAACACCATATATTTT	CASSLYSGNTIYF
TRBV11-3	TRBJ2-3	-	TRBD1	TGTGCCAGCAGCCACAGGGGAACAGATACGCAGTATTTT	CASSHRGTDTQYF
TRBV5-5	TRBJ1-1	-	-	TGTGCCAGCAGCTTGGTTTCAAATGAAGCTTTCTTT	CASSLVSNEAFF
TRBV6-5	TRBJ1-1	-	-	TGTGCCAGCACGTATAGGCGGCTGACCGGAGAAGCTTTCTTT	CASTYRRLTGEAFF
TRBV6-5	TRBJ2-7	-	-	TGTGCCAGCAGTTACGACACCTCTAGCTCCTACGAGCAGTACTTC	CASSYDTSSSYEQYF
TRBV27	TRBJ1-2	-	-	TGTGCCAGCAGTTTGTTCCAGACAGCACGGCCAATCTTC	CASSLFQTARPIF
TRBV19	TRBJ2-3	-	TRBD1	TGTGCCAGTAGTAGACAGGGGGCTGCAGATACGCAGTATTTT	CASSRQGAADTQYF
TRBV2	TRBJ1-1	few	-	TGTGCCAGCAGTGTCGAGGGAGACGGCACTGAAGCTTTCTTT	CASSVEGDGTEAFF